Listed below are T cell receptor beta chains from one sample, sequenced in a study of blood T cell repertoires in COVID-19. Using immunoSEQ multiplex PCR, the repertoire was profiled, and TCRdb retains in-frame clones only, with some absent. In the table there are roughly 250,000 clones, around 85% of which are singletons. Sequenced: peripheral blood. All receptors derive from a woman in her thirties or forties with active or convalescent COVID-19. Both conserved end residues are part of each CDR3. D genes are given only for firm matches. The size of a clone is reported for some rows only, either as once, few or many, or as a class for expanded clones.

v_gene: TRBV21-1; j_gene: TRBJ1-1; abundance: -; d_gene: -; CDR3nt: TGTGCCAGCAGCAAATATGGGGCTACTGAAGCTTTCTTT; CDR3aa: CASSKYGATEAFF
v_gene: TRBV3-1/TRBV3-2; j_gene: TRBJ2-3; abundance: -; d_gene: -; CDR3nt: TGTGCCAGCAGCACTTCGGGGACAGATACGCAGTATTTT; CDR3aa: CASSTSGTDTQYF
v_gene: TRBV12-3/TRBV12-4; j_gene: TRBJ2-1; abundance: -; d_gene: -; CDR3nt: TGTGCCAGCAGCCCACGGTCATATGAGCAGTTCTTC; CDR3aa: CASSPRSYEQFF
v_gene: TRBV6-6; j_gene: TRBJ1-5; abundance: -; d_gene: TRBD1; CDR3nt: TGTGCCAGCCGTACAGGGGCCGGTCAGCCCCAGCATTTT; CDR3aa: CASRTGAGQPQHF
v_gene: TRBV27; j_gene: TRBJ1-3; abundance: -; d_gene: -; CDR3nt: TGTGCCAGCAGTTTTGGGGCCCATGGAAACACCATATATTTT; CDR3aa: CASSFGAHGNTIYF
v_gene: TRBV11-2; j_gene: TRBJ1-1; abundance: -; d_gene: -; CDR3nt: TGTGCCAGCAGCCCTGTACTGACATCGAGCACTGAAGCTTTCTTT; CDR3aa: CASSPVLTSSTEAFF
v_gene: TRBV19; j_gene: TRBJ1-6; abundance: once; d_gene: TRBD1; CDR3nt: TGTGCCAGTAGTATAGATCAGGGGGGTAATTCACCCCTCCACTTT; CDR3aa: CASSIDQGGNSPLHF
v_gene: TRBV14; j_gene: TRBJ2-1; abundance: -; d_gene: -; CDR3nt: TGTGCCAGCAGCCAAGGTATTGGACAAACTTACAATGAGCAGTTCTTC; CDR3aa: CASSQGIGQTYNEQFF
v_gene: TRBV6-5; j_gene: TRBJ1-5; abundance: -; d_gene: -; CDR3nt: TGTGCCAGCAGCCTATGGGGGGAGGGACAGCCCCAGCATTTT; CDR3aa: CASSLWGEGQPQHF
v_gene: TRBV3-1/TRBV3-2; j_gene: TRBJ2-2; abundance: -; d_gene: -; CDR3nt: TGTGCCAGCAGCCCCGGAACAGGGGCGGGGATCACCGGGGAGCTGTTTTTT; CDR3aa: CASSPGTGAGITGELFF
v_gene: TRBV3-1/TRBV3-2; j_gene: TRBJ2-1; abundance: -; d_gene: TRBD2; CDR3nt: TGTGCCAGCAGCCAGGTTAGTGTTCTAGCGGGGGACAATGAGCAGTTCTTC; CDR3aa: CASSQVSVLAGDNEQFF
v_gene: TRBV6-5; j_gene: TRBJ2-2; abundance: -; d_gene: TRBD1; CDR3nt: TGTGCCAGCCGCAGGGGGCAGACCGGGGAGCTGTTTTTT; CDR3aa: CASRRGQTGELFF
v_gene: TRBV7-9; j_gene: TRBJ1-2; abundance: few; d_gene: -; CDR3nt: TGTGCCAGCAGCTTATCTCGCACAGGGTCTGGTGGCTACACCTTC; CDR3aa: CASSLSRTGSGGYTF
v_gene: TRBV11-1; j_gene: TRBJ1-2; abundance: -; d_gene: -; CDR3nt: TGTGCCAGCAGCCGCCCGGGGGGTACCTATGGCTACACCTTC; CDR3aa: CASSRPGGTYGYTF
v_gene: TRBV7-2; j_gene: TRBJ1-2; abundance: -; d_gene: -; CDR3nt: TGTGCCAGCAGCTTAGGGGCAGTCCAAGTCTATGGCTACACCTTC; CDR3aa: CASSLGAVQVYGYTF
v_gene: TRBV6-5; j_gene: TRBJ1-5; abundance: -; d_gene: -; CDR3nt: TGTGCCAGCCGAACGGGCAATCAGCCCCAGCATTTT; CDR3aa: CASRTGNQPQHF
v_gene: TRBV9; j_gene: TRBJ2-3; abundance: -; d_gene: -; CDR3nt: TGTGCCAGCAGCGTACTCACAGATACGCAGTATTTT; CDR3aa: CASSVLTDTQYF
v_gene: TRBV28; j_gene: TRBJ2-1; abundance: -; d_gene: TRBD2; CDR3nt: TGTGCCAGCAGTTTGGGACTAGCGGGGGTCAATGAGCAGTTCTTC; CDR3aa: CASSLGLAGVNEQFF
v_gene: TRBV5-1; j_gene: TRBJ1-2; abundance: -; d_gene: -; CDR3nt: TGCGCCAGCAGCTTGGGGGACTATTCCTATGGCTACACCTTC; CDR3aa: CASSLGDYSYGYTF
v_gene: TRBV5-1; j_gene: TRBJ2-3; abundance: -; d_gene: -; CDR3nt: TGCGCCAGCAGCCCGACGGGGTCTGCAGATACGCAGTATTTT; CDR3aa: CASSPTGSADTQYF
v_gene: TRBV28; j_gene: TRBJ2-7; abundance: -; d_gene: -; CDR3nt: TGTGCCAGCAGAAGGGACTTGACCTACGAGCAGTACTTC; CDR3aa: CASRRDLTYEQYF
v_gene: TRBV30; j_gene: TRBJ1-2; abundance: -; d_gene: -; CDR3nt: TGTGCCTGGACAGACGGCGGCTATGGCTACACCTTC; CDR3aa: CAWTDGGYGYTF
v_gene: TRBV7-2; j_gene: TRBJ2-1; abundance: -; d_gene: -; CDR3nt: TGTGCCAGCAGCTTGGAGAGACGAGACGAGCAGTTCTTC; CDR3aa: CASSLERRDEQFF
v_gene: TRBV19; j_gene: TRBJ1-5; abundance: -; d_gene: -; CDR3nt: TGTGCCAGTAGTACGGTTACAGGCGGCAATCAGCCCCAGCATTTT; CDR3aa: CASSTVTGGNQPQHF
v_gene: TRBV27; j_gene: TRBJ1-2; abundance: once; d_gene: -; CDR3nt: TGTGCCAGCAGTTTAGGGTACGGCGGCTATGGCTACACCTTC; CDR3aa: CASSLGYGGYGYTF
v_gene: TRBV9; j_gene: TRBJ1-1; abundance: -; d_gene: TRBD1; CDR3nt: TGTGCCAGCAGCCCCGGACAGGGTGAAGCTTTCTTT; CDR3aa: CASSPGQGEAFF
v_gene: TRBV30; j_gene: TRBJ1-2; abundance: -; d_gene: -; CDR3nt: TGTGCCTGGAGTGGGACTGAATATGGCTACACCTTC; CDR3aa: CAWSGTEYGYTF
v_gene: TRBV7-9; j_gene: TRBJ1-1; abundance: -; d_gene: -; CDR3nt: TGTGCCAGCAGCTCAGAAGGGAGCACTGAAGCTTTCTTT; CDR3aa: CASSSEGSTEAFF
v_gene: TRBV2; j_gene: TRBJ1-1; abundance: -; d_gene: TRBD1; CDR3nt: TGTGCCAGCAGAATTTCCGGGACAGCGACTGAAGCTTTCTTT; CDR3aa: CASRISGTATEAFF
v_gene: TRBV5-1; j_gene: TRBJ1-4; abundance: -; d_gene: TRBD1; CDR3nt: TGCGCCAGCGCCGCCGGGCAGGGGGGCGAAAAACTGTTTTTT; CDR3aa: CASAAGQGGEKLFF
v_gene: TRBV5-1; j_gene: TRBJ2-5; abundance: -; d_gene: -; CDR3nt: TGCGCCAGCAGCACCCGACAGGGAGGAGAGACCCAGTACTTC; CDR3aa: CASSTRQGGETQYF
v_gene: TRBV6-5; j_gene: TRBJ2-5; abundance: -; d_gene: -; CDR3nt: TGTGCCAGCAGGGACCGGGACTTGGCAAAAGAGACCCAGTACTTC; CDR3aa: CASRDRDLAKETQYF
v_gene: TRBV3-1/TRBV3-2; j_gene: TRBJ1-2; abundance: -; d_gene: -; CDR3nt: TGTGCCAGCAGCCAAGAACAGTTCTATGGCTACACCTTC; CDR3aa: CASSQEQFYGYTF
v_gene: TRBV10-3; j_gene: TRBJ2-1; abundance: -; d_gene: TRBD2; CDR3nt: TGTGCCATCAGCACCATAGCGGGGAGGAACAATGAGCAGTTCTTC; CDR3aa: CAISTIAGRNNEQFF
v_gene: TRBV28; j_gene: TRBJ1-2; abundance: -; d_gene: -; CDR3nt: TGTGCCAGCAGTTCGCCCGGGATTTTCTATGGCTACACCTTC; CDR3aa: CASSSPGIFYGYTF
v_gene: TRBV15; j_gene: TRBJ1-2; abundance: once; d_gene: -; CDR3nt: TGTGCCACCAGCAGGGCAGACTATGGCTACACCTTC; CDR3aa: CATSRADYGYTF
v_gene: TRBV27; j_gene: TRBJ1-1; abundance: -; d_gene: TRBD1; CDR3nt: TGTGCCAGCAGTTTAGGCAGGGGGCACACTGAAGCTTTCTTT; CDR3aa: CASSLGRGHTEAFF
v_gene: TRBV9; j_gene: TRBJ2-3; abundance: -; d_gene: TRBD2; CDR3nt: TGTGCCAGCAGCGTAGATACGGGGGGGCCCGATACGCAGTATTTT; CDR3aa: CASSVDTGGPDTQYF
v_gene: TRBV2; j_gene: TRBJ2-1; abundance: once; d_gene: TRBD2; CDR3nt: TGTGCCAGCAGTGTACTAGCGGGGGCCGGGGAGCAGTTCTTC; CDR3aa: CASSVLAGAGEQFF
v_gene: TRBV11-1; j_gene: TRBJ1-1; abundance: -; d_gene: TRBD1; CDR3nt: TGTGCCAGCAGCCTGACAGGGGACGGCACTGAAGCTTTCTTT; CDR3aa: CASSLTGDGTEAFF
v_gene: TRBV5-4; j_gene: TRBJ1-4; abundance: -; d_gene: -; CDR3nt: TGTGCCAGCAGCTTACAGGGAACTAATGAAAAACTGTTTTTT; CDR3aa: CASSLQGTNEKLFF
v_gene: TRBV28; j_gene: TRBJ2-7; abundance: -; d_gene: TRBD2; CDR3nt: TGTGCCAGCAGTTCCATGGGACTAGCAGGCGAGCAGTACTTC; CDR3aa: CASSSMGLAGEQYF
v_gene: TRBV11-2; j_gene: TRBJ1-3; abundance: -; d_gene: TRBD1; CDR3nt: TGTGCCAGCAGCAGGGACAGGGCCTCTGGAAACACCATATATTTT; CDR3aa: CASSRDRASGNTIYF
v_gene: TRBV5-4; j_gene: TRBJ1-6; abundance: -; d_gene: -; CDR3nt: TGTGCCAGCAGCTTGGAGGCAGGGGTGGGTTCACCCCTCCACTTT; CDR3aa: CASSLEAGVGSPLHF
v_gene: TRBV4-1; j_gene: TRBJ1-2; abundance: -; d_gene: TRBD1; CDR3nt: TGCGCCAGCAGCCAAGGTCAGGGGGCGCACTATGGCTACACCTTC; CDR3aa: CASSQGQGAHYGYTF
v_gene: TRBV10-1; j_gene: TRBJ2-5; abundance: -; d_gene: TRBD1; CDR3nt: TGCGCCAGCAGTGAGGCAGGGGGCGCGGGGCAAGAGACCCAGTACTTC; CDR3aa: CASSEAGGAGQETQYF
v_gene: TRBV5-1; j_gene: TRBJ2-1; abundance: -; d_gene: TRBD2; CDR3nt: TGCGCCAGCAGCCTAGGTAGCGGGTTATCCTACAATGAGCAGTTCTTC; CDR3aa: CASSLGSGLSYNEQFF
v_gene: TRBV19; j_gene: TRBJ1-3; abundance: -; d_gene: -; CDR3nt: TGTGCCAGTAGCCCCTTGGTGGCGACTTCTGGAAACACCATATATTTT; CDR3aa: CASSPLVATSGNTIYF
v_gene: TRBV7-9; j_gene: TRBJ1-5; abundance: once; d_gene: -; CDR3nt: TGTGCCAGCAGTACCACAGGGAATCAGCCCCAGCATTTT; CDR3aa: CASSTTGNQPQHF
v_gene: TRBV21-1; j_gene: TRBJ1-5; abundance: -; d_gene: -; CDR3nt: TGTGCCAGCAGCCGCTTAATCCCGGACAGGGGCAATCAGCCCCAGCATTTT; CDR3aa: CASSRLIPDRGNQPQHF